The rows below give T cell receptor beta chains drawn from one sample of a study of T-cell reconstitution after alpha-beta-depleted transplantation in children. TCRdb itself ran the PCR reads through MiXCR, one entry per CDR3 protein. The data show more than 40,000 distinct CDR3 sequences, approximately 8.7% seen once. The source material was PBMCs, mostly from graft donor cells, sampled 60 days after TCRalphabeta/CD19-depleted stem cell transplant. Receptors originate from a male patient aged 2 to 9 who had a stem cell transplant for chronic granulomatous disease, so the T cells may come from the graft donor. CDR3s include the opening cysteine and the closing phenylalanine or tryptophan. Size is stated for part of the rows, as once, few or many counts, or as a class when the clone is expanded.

CASSLQVHSNQPQHF	15	TRBV28	few
CSVSRGLAGSNTGELFF	17	TRBV29-1	many
CSGLMNTEAFF	11	TRBV20-1	once
CASSGDRGSWDEQYF	15	TRBV25-1	many
CSARDVAGNQETQYF	15	TRBV20-1	many
CASSPLTGGYTF	12	TRBV7-6	medium-sized
CASTRGGYEQYF	12	TRBV2	once
CAWGTGGLREQYF	13	TRBV30	.
CATSDTGDSSYEQYF	15	TRBV24-1	.
CASSRDRVGYNEQFF	15	TRBV18	.
CAWKVLPYNSPLHF	14	TRBV30	.
CASSSQSYSYEQYF	14	TRBV5-1	many
CASSPGTGAGANVLTF	16	TRBV7-9	.
CASSLGGQEGYTF	13	TRBV5-6	many
CASSLGWATDTQYF	14	TRBV11-2	many
CASSLRDRVAGTEAFF	16	TRBV18	few
CSARDLTGAYNEQFF	15	TRBV20-1	many
CASIAGHLTGELFF	14	TRBV19	few
CASSYSSRTTSGTYEQYF	18	TRBV6-2/TRBV6-3	few
CASSYQGAGEAFF	13	TRBV6-2/TRBV6-3	many
CASSLGMGNTEAFF	14	TRBV7-6	many
CARFGTSGSTDTQYF	15	TRBV5-4	.
CASSIDRLSPDTQYF	15	TRBV6-1	many
CASSQQGNEKLFF	13	TRBV4-2	many
CASSDSAGTQYF	12	TRBV6-4	few
CASSLRNRDNEQFF	14	TRBV11-3	many
CASSSSQGAGGYTF	14	TRBV12-3/TRBV12-4	many
CASSLAGQGARTEAFF	16	TRBV5-1	many
CSVGRPIGQFF	11	TRBV29-1	many
CASSPGMASSRNEQFF	16	TRBV11-1	.
CASSEMGFLSYNEQFF	16	TRBV2	.
CASSYSRRRSYNEQFF	16	TRBV6-5	many
CASNPRGRDAAEQFF	15	TRBV27	.
CASSLPQGEGHYEQSF	16	TRBV7-9	.
CATSAPGRGGDEQFF	15	TRBV15	few
CASSYPPIQLVMTQYF	16	TRBV6-2/TRBV6-3	many
CASSFGAAPYEQYF	14	TRBV27	many
CASRDPNNEQFF	12	TRBV6-5	.
CASSPGTGPFYEQYF	15	TRBV18	many